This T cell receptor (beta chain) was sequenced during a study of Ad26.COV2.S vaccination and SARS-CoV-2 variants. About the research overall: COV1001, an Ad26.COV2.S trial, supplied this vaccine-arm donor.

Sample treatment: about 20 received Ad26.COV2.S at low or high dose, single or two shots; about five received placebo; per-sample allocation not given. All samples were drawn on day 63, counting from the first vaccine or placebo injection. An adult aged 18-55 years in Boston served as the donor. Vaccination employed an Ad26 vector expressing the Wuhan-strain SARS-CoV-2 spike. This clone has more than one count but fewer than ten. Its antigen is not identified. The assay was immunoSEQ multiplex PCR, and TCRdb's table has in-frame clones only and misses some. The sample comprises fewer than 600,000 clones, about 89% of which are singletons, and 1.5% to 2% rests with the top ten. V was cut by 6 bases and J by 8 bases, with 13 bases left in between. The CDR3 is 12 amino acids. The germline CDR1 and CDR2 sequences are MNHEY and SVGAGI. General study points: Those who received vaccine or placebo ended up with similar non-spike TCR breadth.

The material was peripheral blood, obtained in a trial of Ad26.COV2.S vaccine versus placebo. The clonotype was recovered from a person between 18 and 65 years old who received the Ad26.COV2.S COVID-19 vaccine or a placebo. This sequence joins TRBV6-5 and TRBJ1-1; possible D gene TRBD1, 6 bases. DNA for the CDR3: TGTGCCAGCAGAACAGGGTCAATGGAAGCTTTCTTT. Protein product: CASRTGSMEAFF.